One sample yielded the 9 T cell receptor beta chains listed below, sequenced in a study of blood T cell repertoires in COVID-19. Profiling relied on immunoSEQ multiplex PCR, and the TCRdb table lists in-frame clones only, not all of them. The data contain 200,000 to 300,000 clones, around nine tenths of them singletons. Specimen: peripheral blood. Receptors originate from a man in his thirties or forties with COVID-19, enrolled during active disease.

This clone showed up just a few times. The CDR3 sequence: CASSSGETQYF. CDR3 DNA sequence: TGTGCCAGCAGCTCGGGGGAGACCCAGTACTTC. The chain carries TRBV7-7 and TRBJ2-5, with D maybe TRBD2 (5 bases). Germline V lookup: CDR1 SSHAT, CDR2 FNYEAQ (reference sequence). V lost 4 bases to trimming and J lost 5 bases, with 5 bases between them. This CDR3 region has 11 residues.

V gene TRBV7-6 combines with J gene TRBJ2-1, with 9 bases that match TRBD2. CDR1 and CDR2 from the germline V gene are SGHVS and FNYEAQ. This CDR3 spans 15 amino acids. V lost 5 bases, J lost 7 bases, and 9 bases stayed unmatched. CDR3 nucleotide sequence: TGTGCCAGCAGCCTCGGCGGGGGGGCCCGGAATGAGCAGTTCTTC. Translation gives CASSLGGGARNEQFF.

The rearrangement joins TRBV30 to TRBJ1-1, with D possibly TRBD1 on 5 matching bases. This CDR3 contains 13 residues. V was shortened by 3 bases and J by 7 bases, with 15 bases between the two germline ends. Per the germline V gene, CDR1 is GTSNPN and CDR2 is SVGIG (reference sequence). CDR3 DNA sequence: TGTGCCTGGAGGAAACTAATTACAGGTGAAGCTTTCTTT. This sequence encodes CAWRKLITGEAFF. The full variable domain, rest sourced from reference TRBV30 and TRBJ1-1, is SQTIHQWPATLVQPVGSPLSLECTVEGTSNPNLYWYRQAAGRGLQLLFYSVGIGQISSEVPQNLSASRPQDRQFILSSKKLLLSDSGFYLCAWRKLITGEAFFGQGTRLTVV.

The chain couples TRBV6-5 to TRBJ1-1; 8 positions agree with TRBD1. Trimming cost V 6 bases and J 1 base; bases outside gene matches: 4. The CDR3 extends over 14 amino acids. CDR1 MNHEY and CDR2 SVGAGI come from the germline V gene. CDR3 coding DNA: TGTGCCAGCAGGGGGACAGGTCCGAACACTGAAGCTTTCTTT. Its protein is CASRGTGPNTEAFF.

This chain joins TRBV16 and TRBJ1-5, with D unclear. The CDR3 has 15 amino acids. V lost 0 bases to trimming and J lost 4 bases, with 10 bases between them. The germline CDR1 and CDR2 sequences are KGHSY and FQNENV. The CDR3 coding sequence is TGTGCCAGCAGCCAATCCGTAGCGGCAAATCAGCCCCAGCATTTT. This codes for CASSQSVAANQPQHF.

This chain links TRBV2 with TRBJ1-1; TRBD1 is a possible D gene (5 bases). Germline V lookup: CDR1 SNHLY, CDR2 FYNNEI. CDR3 size: 14 residues. Trimming pared 0 bases from V and 5 bases from J, leaving 10 bases between. CDR3 amino acids: CASSEALRGTEAFF. CDR3 DNA: TGTGCCAGCAGTGAAGCGCTTCGGGGGACTGAAGCTTTCTTT.

V and J are TRBV2 and TRBJ2-1; 9 nucleotides align to TRBD2. From germline, CDR1 is SNHLY and CDR2 FYNNEI. V gave up 6 bases and J gave up 3 bases; unmatched junction bases: 3. This CDR3 spans 14 amino acids. The CDR3 DNA reads as TGTGCCAGCAGGAGTAGCGGGGGCTACAATGAGCAGTTCTTC. Amino acid sequence: CASRSSGGYNEQFF.

The rearrangement links TRBV12-5 to TRBJ2-2; D is uncertain. Germline lookup yields CDR1 LGHNT and CDR2 FRNRAP. The V end lost 1 base, the J end lost 8 bases, and 5 bases lay between the germline ends. This CDR3 contains 12 residues. Here the CDR3 reads CASGLASGELFF. The CDR3 nucleotides are TGTGCTAGTGGTTTGGCTTCTGGGGAGCTGTTTTTT.

J is TRBJ2-2 and V is TRBV4-1; D is undetermined. The germline V gene has CDR1 MGHRA and CDR2 YSYEKL. Deletions cut 2 bases from V and 1 base from J, with 14 bases between. The CDR3 contains 17 residues. Written as DNA, the CDR3 is TGCGCCAGCAGCCAACTTAACCTCAGGAAGAACACCGGGGAGCTGTTTTTT. This encodes CASSQLNLRKNTGELFF.